This T cell receptor (beta chain) came from a study of OX40 agonist ivuxolimab in advanced cancers. The wider study: The study gave patients intravenous ivuxolimab at 0.01 to 10 mg/kg every 2 weeks. Males comprised around four fifths of the group, whose mean age was approximately 60 years (range roughly 23 to 90).

Study-wide results and caveats: There were, on average, more expanded clones in CD8+ T cells than in CD4+. Clonal expansion was seen in CD4+ and CD8+ blood T cells by week 6 at 0.1 to 3.0 mg/kg.

This table comes from immunoSEQ multiplex PCR, and its TCRdb copy is limited to in-frame clones, with some not included. In the table there are roughly 50,000 clones, over 70% of which are singletons. The germline V gene encodes CDR1 SGDLS and CDR2 YYNGEE. V lost 2 bases, J lost 6 bases, and 14 bases lay in between. The CDR3 spans 15 residues. Notes on this clone: The antigen remains undetermined.

Sequenced material: CD4+ or CD8+ T cells sorted from blood, taken in a trial of the OX40 agonist ivuxolimab. The rearrangement links TRBV9 to TRBJ1-4; D is unresolved. The receptor was derived from an adult with an advanced solid tumor such as melanoma, head and neck, liver or kidney cancer. The CDR3 sequence: CASSVSGTRDEKLFF. The CDR3 DNA is TGTGCCAGCAGCGTGTCCGGCACCCGGGATGAAAAACTGTTTTTT. Full variable domain (rest looked up from reference TRBV9 and TRBJ1-4): DSGVTQTPKHLITATGQRVTLRCSPRSGDLSVYWYQQSLDQGLQFLIQYYNGEERAKGNILERFSAQQFPDLHSELNLSSLELGDSALYFCASSVSGTRDEKLFFGSGTQLSVL.